This is a list of T cell receptor beta chains from one sample in a study of graft-versus-host responses after intestinal transplantation. Some clones are missing from TCRdb's copy, which holds only in-frame ones; the method was immunoSEQ multiplex PCR. The table records about 120,000 clones, about nine tenths of them present only once. The antigens for these receptors are not known. Here the sequenced sample was unstimulated CD4+ T cells sorted from spleen or lymph node cells, taken before intestinal transplant. These receptors came from a human donor who received an intestinal transplant. Each CDR3 is given with its conserved first and last residue. A D gene is named only where the DNA matches it firmly. Size is omitted from some rows. Given values are once, few, many or a class for expanded clones.

TGTGCCAGCAGCGCCCGGGACACTTTGATGGAGCAGTACTTC	CASSARDTLMEQYF	TRBJ2-7	-	-	TRBV9
TGTGCCACCAGCAGCTCTAGCGGGAGTTACAATGAGCAGTTCTTC	CATSSSSGSYNEQFF	TRBJ2-1	-	TRBD2	TRBV15
TGTGCCAGCTCACCCCTATATCGGGGGGCTAATGAAAAACTGTTTTTT	CASSPLYRGANEKLFF	TRBJ1-4	-	-	TRBV18
TGTGCCTGGAAATTGGGACAGGGGGCAACCTGGGCCAACGTCCTGACTTTC	CAWKLGQGATWANVLTF	TRBJ2-6	-	TRBD1	TRBV30
TGTGCCTGGAGTGTTGGGCCGTTGAACACTGAAGCTTTCTTT	CAWSVGPLNTEAFF	TRBJ1-1	-	-	TRBV30
TGTGCCAGCAGCTTATTAACAGGGGGTTCCTACGAGCAGTACTTC	CASSLLTGGSYEQYF	TRBJ2-7	-	TRBD1	TRBV11-3
TGTGCCAGCAGCCCTCGGGACAGGGCGTTTGTGGAGACCCAGTACTTC	CASSPRDRAFVETQYF	TRBJ2-5	-	TRBD1	TRBV4-2
TGTGCCAGCAGTAAGGACACCGCGAATCAGCCCCAGCATTTT	CASSKDTANQPQHF	TRBJ1-5	-	-	TRBV2
TGTGCCAGCAGTTTGGGTACGACAGGCCCGAATCAGCCCCAGCATTTT	CASSLGTTGPNQPQHF	TRBJ1-5	-	-	TRBV28
TGTGCCAGCAGCTTTAGCTCAAGACAGGGGTATTATGGCTACACCTTC	CASSFSSRQGYYGYTF	TRBJ1-2	-	TRBD1	TRBV5-4
TGTGCCAGCAGCTTGGACAGTGCTATCGTCTATGGCTACACCTTC	CASSLDSAIVYGYTF	TRBJ1-2	-	-	TRBV5-4
TGTGCCAGCAGCCGCGGCGATTCTGGAAACACCATATATTTT	CASSRGDSGNTIYF	TRBJ1-3	-	-	TRBV14
TGCGCCAGCAGCCAAGGGTGGGGTAGGAGGCGGGGCAACCAAGAGACCCAGTACTTC	CASSQGWGRRRGNQETQYF	TRBJ2-5	-	-	TRBV4-1
TGTGCCAGCAGCCACCCTAGGTCGGGACAGGGGGTAGAGCAGCCCCAGCATTTT	CASSHPRSGQGVEQPQHF	TRBJ1-5	-	TRBD1	TRBV11-1
TGCAGCGTTGTGACTAGCGGGAGTACTGATACGCAGTATTTT	CSVVTSGSTDTQYF	TRBJ2-3	once	TRBD2	TRBV29-1
TGCGCCAGCAGCTCCCTAGCGGGAGTTGACAATGAGCAGTTCTTC	CASSSLAGVDNEQFF	TRBJ2-1	-	TRBD2	TRBV5-1
TGTGCCAGCAGGGGGACAGGTCCCGGCGAGCAGTACTTC	CASRGTGPGEQYF	TRBJ2-7	few	TRBD1	TRBV2
TGCGCCAGCAGTGTGTCGCAGGGAAACACCATATATTTT	CASSVSQGNTIYF	TRBJ1-3	-	-	TRBV10-2
TGTGCCAGCAGTGGACACATTTACGAGCAGTACTTC	CASSGHIYEQYF	TRBJ2-7	-	-	TRBV6-1
TGTGCCAGCTCACCACCGGGGCAGGGGCGGTACACTGAAGCTTTCTTT	CASSPPGQGRYTEAFF	TRBJ1-1	-	-	TRBV18
TGTGCCAGCAGTGAACGGCGGCTGGGAAACACCATATATTTT	CASSERRLGNTIYF	TRBJ1-3	-	-	TRBV2
TGTGCCTGGAGCCTACGGGGGAGCACTGAAGCTTTCTTT	CAWSLRGSTEAFF	TRBJ1-1	-	-	TRBV30
TGTGCCAGCAGCTTAGGAAGTTGGGCCTCTGGAAACACCATATATTTT	CASSLGSWASGNTIYF	TRBJ1-3	-	-	TRBV7-9
TGTGCCAGCAGTGACCTTGCGGCAGATACCTACGAGCAGTACTTC	CASSDLAADTYEQYF	TRBJ2-7	-	-	TRBV2
TGTGCCAGCAGTCACAGGGGGCGAAATGAAAAACTGTTTTTT	CASSHRGRNEKLFF	TRBJ1-4	-	TRBD1	TRBV28
TGTGCCAGCAGCTTCTTCCGGCCGGGGACTGAAGCTTTCTTT	CASSFFRPGTEAFF	TRBJ1-1	few	-	TRBV7-9
TGTGCCAGCGACAGGGGAGGACGAGAGCAGTTCTTC	CASDRGGREQFF	TRBJ2-1	-	TRBD1	TRBV6-6
TGCGCCAGCAGCAGGGGGACAGATACGCAGTATTTT	CASSRGTDTQYF	TRBJ2-3	-	-	TRBV5-1
TGCAGTTCTCAAGGGAGGCCCAGAGATACGCAGTATTTT	CSSQGRPRDTQYF	TRBJ2-3	-	-	TRBV29-1